The clone carrying this TCR beta chain turned up a few times. The antigen remains unidentified. Making the TCR beta libraries involved quantitative 5'-RACE with molecular barcodes. TCRdb reprocessed the 5' RACE reads with MiXCR, giving one entry per CDR3 protein. The sample lists over 400,000 distinct CDR3 sequences; 25% to 30% were seen once. There are 14 residues in the CDR3. CDR1 and CDR2 from the germline V gene are SEHNR and FQNEAQ (reference sequence). V was cut by 8 bases and J by 0 bases, with 8 bases left in between. This sample was taken from a study of CD8 T cells in ankylosing spondylitis. Study-wide points: Researchers reportedly found disease-linked clones significantly enriched in matched ankylosing spondylitis synovial fluid. Earlier literature documents some of the motif variants in reactive arthritis synovial fluid and blood. Disease-linked clones were found to be CD8+ and relatively rare in peripheral blood. Ankylosing spondylitis blood appeared to carry a characteristic TCR beta motif of roughly 8 highly homologous variants.

Material: blood, either unsorted or a sorted T cell fraction (not recorded which). This TCR derives from a male donor with ankylosing spondylitis. The chain recombines TRBV7-9 with TRBJ2-6; no reliable D call. The CDR3 nucleotides are TGTGCCAGCGGGCGCACCTCTGGGGCCAACGTCCTGACTTTC. Its translation: CASGRTSGANVLTF.